This entry lists 13 T cell receptor beta chains sequenced from one sample in a study of blood T cell repertoires in COVID-19. The data were produced by immunoSEQ multiplex PCR, yet TCRdb's version contains in-frame clones alone and is incomplete. The data hold roughly 100,000 clones, with 87% observed a single time. Sequenced material: peripheral blood. The source of these receptors is a man between 45 and 60 years old in a cohort sampled during active COVID-19.

The chain links TRBV6-2 or TRBV6-3 to TRBJ2-7, with D perhaps matching TRBD2 (6 bases). There are 14 residues in the CDR3. Trimming removed 2 bases at V and 2 bases at J, with 10 bases between. The germline V gene has CDR1 MNHEY and CDR2 SVGEGT. In DNA, the CDR3 is TGTGCCAGCAGTTACGGGGGGACGGCCTACGAGCAGTACTTC. It encodes CASSYGGTAYEQYF.

This clone was seen a handful of times. The chain carries TRBV27 and TRBJ1-1; D possibly corresponds to TRBD1 (5 bases). CDR1 and CDR2 (germline): MNHEY, SMNVEV (reference sequence). V was trimmed by 7 bases and J by 1 base, leaving 16 bases between them. The CDR3 is 15 amino acids. CDR3 region: CASKLTEKWNTEAFF. CDR3 DNA: TGTGCCAGCAAGTTGACAGAGAAATGGAACACTGAAGCTTTCTTT.

This clone has just one count. The chain employs TRBV28 and TRBJ1-5, with 9 bases that match TRBD1. This CDR3 has 18 amino acids. V was pared by 1 base and J by 3 bases, with 10 bases of the junction left unmatched. Germline V CDR1 and CDR2: MDHEN, SYDVKM. CDR3 sequence: CASSLSPWYRGLNQPQHF. The CDR3 DNA reads as TGTGCCAGCAGTTTATCGCCCTGGTACAGGGGGCTCAATCAGCCCCAGCATTTT.

The V and J genes are TRBV27 and TRBJ2-3; 8 nucleotides agree with TRBD1. The CDR3 is made up of 15 amino acids. Germline V gene data show CDR1 as MNHEY and CDR2 as SMNVEV (reference sequence). J gave up 5 bases and V 7 bases, and 11 bases lay outside the gene matches. This CDR3 is CASTSGGQGIDTQYF. Written as DNA, the CDR3 is TGTGCCAGCACCTCCGGTGGACAGGGCATAGATACGCAGTATTTT.

The V and J genes are TRBV18 and TRBJ2-2; 7 nucleotides match TRBD1. This CDR3 has 15 residues. Losses at the gene ends were 4 bases for V and 7 bases for J; bases not matched to a gene: 9. Looked up from germline, CDR1 is KGHSH and CDR2 is LQKENI. The CDR3 is CASSHRTGEHGELFF. CDR3 nucleotide sequence: TGTGCCAGCTCACACCGGACAGGAGAGCACGGGGAGCTGTTTTTT. Full variable domain (rest looked up from reference TRBV18 and TRBJ2-2): NAGVMQNPRHLVRRRGQEARLRCSPMKGHSHVYWYRQLPEEGLKFMVYLQKENIIDESGMPKERFSAEFPKEGPSILRIQQVVRGDSAAYFCASSHRTGEHGELFFGEGSRLTVL.

The V gene is TRBV28, the J gene TRBJ1-6; TRBD1 aligns across 7 bases. After removal of 6 bases from V and 7 bases from J, the junction contained 9 bases not matched to a gene. The CDR3 consists of 15 residues. CDR1 MDHEN and CDR2 SYDVKM come from the germline V gene. As DNA, the CDR3 is TGTGCCAGCAGCCCGTGGACAGGAGACAATTCACCCCTCCACTTT. It yields the protein CASSPWTGDNSPLHF.

A few counts support this clone. At the DNA level, this CDR3 is encoded by other sequences in the same sample as well. The chain is built from TRBV7-2 and TRBJ2-3, with a weak D call TRBD2 (7 bases). The ends were cut back, 5 bases at V and 6 bases at J, with 15 bases in the middle. The CDR3 loop spans 14 amino acids. Germline V gene sequence: CDR1 SGHTA, CDR2 FQGNSA. Here the CDR3 reads CASSLTGGADTQYF. The CDR3 region has the DNA TGTGCCAGCAGCCTCACGGGGGGCGCGGATACGCAGTATTTT.

The gene calls are TRBV19 and TRBJ2-2; 7 nucleotides match TRBD2. This CDR3 has 15 residues. V shed 8 bases, J shed 0 bases, and the junction held 6 bases outside the gene matches. Per the germline V gene, CDR1 is LNHDA and CDR2 is SQIVND (reference sequence). The CDR3, as DNA: TGTGCCAGTGGGCGGGACTATGCGAACACCGGGGAGCTGTTTTTT. Translating it yields CASGRDYANTGELFF.

This chain joins TRBV3-1 (or the pseudogene TRBV3-2) and TRBJ2-2; the match to TRBD2 covers 9 bases. Germline CDR1 LGHDT, CDR2 YNNKEL (reference sequence). The CDR3 totals 17 residues. V lost 3 bases, J lost 0 bases, and 5 bases stayed unmatched. CDR3 sequence: CASSHRGLAANTGELFF. CDR3 nucleotide sequence: TGTGCCAGCAGCCACAGGGGACTAGCCGCGAACACCGGGGAGCTGTTTTTT.

The V and J genes are TRBV29-1 and TRBJ1-2; no clear D. V was clipped by 3 bases and J by 5 bases, with 16 bases between them. The V gene's germline CDR1 is SQVTM and CDR2 ANQGSEA. CDR3 length: 14 amino acids. The CDR3 coding sequence is TGCAGCGTTGACGGTCATGGGAGCCTATATGGCTACACCTTC. Amino acids: CSVDGHGSLYGYTF.

The rearrangement links TRBV7-9 to TRBJ2-1; the match to TRBD1 covers 7 bases. The CDR3 length is 14 residues. The germline V gene encodes CDR1 SEHNR and CDR2 FQNEAQ (reference sequence). Germline trimming cut 5 bases from V and 4 bases from J; bases unmatched to any gene: 5. The CDR3 nucleotides read TGTGCCAGCAGCCTGGGGACAGCTTACAATGAGCAGTTCTTC. It translates to CASSLGTAYNEQFF.

This clone has a single count. The gene calls are TRBV19 and TRBJ1-2; TRBD1 is a possible D gene (5 bases). The CDR3 is made up of 15 amino acids. CDR1 is LNHDA, CDR2 SQIVND, per germline (reference sequence). Trimming removed 3 bases at V and 0 bases at J, with 11 bases between. CDR3: CASSISREANYGYTF. The CDR3 nucleotides read TGTGCCAGTAGTATCTCCAGGGAAGCTAACTATGGCTACACCTTC.

This clone was detected only a few times. This chain connects TRBV7-2 to TRBJ1-2; 7 bases line up with TRBD1. This CDR3 has 16 amino acids. The germline gives CDR1 SGHTA, CDR2 FQGNSA. J was trimmed by 3 bases and V by 1 base; bases with no gene match: 8. CDR3 in DNA: TGTGCCAGCAGCTTAGTCCCAGGACAGGCCCACTATGGCTACACCTTC. Translated, it gives CASSLVPGQAHYGYTF.